This T cell receptor beta chain was captured in a study of cytomegalovirus exposure and HLA in healthy donors (dated by TCRdb to about 2017). Regarding the study in general: An earlier analysis of roughly 500 of the donors reported 250 to 300 Gb of sequence data and around 110 million unique TCR beta sequences from about 180 million T cells. HLA typing covered class I and class II loci at four-digit resolution. Donor age, sex, ethnicity and CMV serostatus were compiled alongside the repertoire data. Every discovery cohort repertoire had been produced on one sequencing platform. To study patterns of TCR occurrence, a later analysis re-analyzed previously published TCR beta repertoires from hundreds of donors and added high-resolution HLA genotyping. Several DR-DQ haplotypes were handled as single units for association and clustering because linkage in the cohort was strong. A later genetic analysis took genome-wide SNP genotypes for about 55% of the 666 donors and used that subset as a discovery cohort. High-throughput TCR immunosequencing, statistical association of individual TCRs with disease status, and machine learning were combined to predict cytomegalovirus infection status. Besides the first cohort of some 670 subjects, a separate validation cohort made up of 120 different subjects was used. Roughly 300 gigabases of sequencing data and tens of millions of unique TCR sequences were included in an early release covering about 700 HLA-typed donors. Using immunosequencing, the study profiled T cell repertoires from fewer than 700 subjects and related those repertoires to cytomegalovirus serostatus. The study aimed to test whether cataloging public T cell receptors could reveal signatures of past pathogen exposure. Rather than using new phenotypic data, the later analysis identified candidate immune exposures from TCR beta sequences and from how often those sequences occurred across donors. The genetic ancestry cluster associated with self-reported Caucasian donors included roughly 84% of the roughly 390 genotyped donors. On average, approximately 250,000 unique TCR beta nucleotide sequences were sequenced per donor among about 400 genotyped donors of the cohort, with 15% to 20% of those sequences being non-productive. An earlier analysis of 587 of the donors applied high-throughput TCR beta sequencing to assess whether each TCR beta V gene segment acted as functional or pseudogenic. The number of donors typed differed by locus, with 629-630 for A, B, C, DRB1 and DQB1, 522 for DQA1, about 610 for DPA1, and around 460 for DPB1. Study-level results and caveats: Broadly in line with IMGT annotations, most TCR beta V segments showed up in productive rearrangements about 87% or about 30% of the time in an earlier analysis of roughly 590 of the donors. According to a later analysis, TCR association rates differed among HLA loci, with DRB1 alleles showing the most associated TCRs and HLA-C alleles showing the fewest. Only TCR beta chains were sequenced in this cohort, and the absence of alpha or paired-chain data limited detectable features. In a later genetic analysis, fewer N-insertions in productive TCRs were reported among donors in an Asian-associated ancestry cluster than the approximately 710-donor mean. Because some donors lacked HLA typing at each locus, the association tests relied only on the typed subset. The study gave a list of about 170 TCR beta chains associated with cytomegalovirus. In a later genetic analysis, a missense DCLRE1C variant was associated with V-gene and J-gene trimming of TCR beta chains, and the association was replicated in an independent cohort. A later analysis associated some 17,000 TCR beta sequences with specific HLA alleles at a false discovery rate of 0.05. A further reported finding was that TCR beta sequences accurately predicted the HLA-A and HLA-B alleles for most subjects in the first cohort. Most TCR sequences were observed very rarely across donors, whereas some public TCRs were present in many individuals. A later analysis reported that several top co-occurrence clusters appeared linked to parvovirus B19, influenza, CMV and Epstein-Barr virus. The authors suggested that the approach could potentially be generalized to other disease states and immunological phenotypes. Correlated functional status among segregating V segments might reflect linkage disequilibrium, but an unknown experimental factor could not be ruled out. In both the original and validation cohorts, the classifier was reported to diagnose cytomegalovirus status with high specificity and sensitivity. Over 15 rarely observed V segments, including chromosome 9 orphons, were excluded from the earlier analysis of several hundred of the donors because counts were too low. Immune exposure information for the cohort was limited to CMV serostatus. The sequencing pipeline was judged likely to have produced a cluster of highly shared sequence variants as a technical artifact. When HLA alleles, especially DR and DQ, strongly co-occurred, attributing TCR associations to individual alleles was difficult. The presence/absence analyses assumed that sequencing depth was roughly uniform across donors, and that assumption may not be true. In vitro tests confirmed that a few of the cytomegalovirus-associated TCR beta chains recognize cytomegalovirus antigens. Compared with equally common non-associated chains, HLA-associated TCR beta chains in a later analysis were more clonally expanded and had lower generation probabilities. Some IMGT-functional V segments, including TRBV6-2 and TRBV6-3, could not be distinguished by the 87-base-pair reads and were therefore excluded. According to a later analysis, most CMV-associated TCR beta chains appeared to be HLA-restricted, and the HLA associations seemed to be driven largely by CMV exposure.

The cohort was made up of about 610 healthy bone marrow donors. At the time of sampling, every cohort member was nominally healthy, though immune exposures that went unrecorded were likely present. The donor was CMV seronegative and belonged to the group of 350 or so seronegative cohort members. A peripheral blood sample was provided by each donor, and peripheral blood mononuclear cells were used for TCR beta sequencing. Genomic DNA was extracted from the blood cell samples with the Qiagen DNeasy Blood Extraction Kit. With regard to this clone: No antigen is known for it. The sample holds no much larger clone one base away, and base qualities are not on file.

Reading from cysteine to phenylalanine, the CDR3 counts 15 amino acids. Only the CDR3 DNA stays, 45 bases, in frame from base 1. CDR1 and CDR2, per the germline V gene, are MDHEN and SYDVKM. Compared with germline, V lacks 5 bases and J lacks 3 bases; bases without a gene match: 9. Receptors were amplified or captured by the immunoSEQ multiplex PCR assay. A mixture of 60 forward primers for TCR Vbeta segments and 13 reverse primers for TCR Jbeta segments was used in the multiplex PCR. The CDR3 region of rearranged TCR beta genes was amplified from genomic DNA with a multiplex PCR assay. On the Illumina HiSeq System, the amplified TCR beta libraries were sequenced as 87-base-pair reads. In the source study's methods: A later analysis tallied tens of millions of unique TCR beta chains across the roughly 610 repertoires, and some 10 million of those chains were shared by two or more donors. Raw reads were error-corrected and collapsed into unique sequences by a nearest-neighbor algorithm in which closely related sequences were merged to remove PCR and sequencing errors. CDR3 sequences were aligned to IMGT reference sequences to assign V, D and J gene segments. For a sequence to be retained, at least a six-nucleotide match to both a V gene segment and a J gene segment was required. Rearrangements were called productive when the CDR3 lacked stop codons and stayed in frame with V and J; all others were non-productive. Following IMGT convention, CDR3 was defined as the stretch from the second conserved V-encoded cysteine up to the conserved J-encoded phenylalanine. Sequences without an unambiguous match to a single V gene segment were excluded from the earlier analysis of 450 to 750 of the donors. In an earlier analysis of roughly 600 of the donors, a V segment was called functional when productive rearrangements were above 56.7%, and segregating when the standard deviation between donors exceeded 5%. A statistical classification framework was developed to diagnose cytomegalovirus status using the catalog of TCR beta chain sequences. In a later analysis, V and J genes were assigned by comparing TCR nucleotide sequences against IMGT/GENE-DB human TR gene sequences. The TCRdist pipeline was used in a later analysis to assign CDR3 sequences and most-parsimonious VDJ recombination scenarios. In a later analysis, each TCR beta chain was defined by its CDR3 amino acid sequence together with its V-gene family, and reads without a unique V-gene family were excluded. A later analysis removed several hundred highly shared, low-generation-probability nucleotide sequences to deal with suspected cross-contamination and a sequencing artifact. For each public chain, a later analysis derived a clonal expansion index from normalized ranks of inferred template counts within each repertoire. In a later analysis, generation probabilities were computed with a VDJ recombination model fitted to out-of-frame rearrangements, and the resulting probabilities were checked against IGoR. Hypergeometric tests were used in a later analysis to score TCR-TCR, TCR-HLA and TCR-CMV co-occurrence, with a repertoire-size bias correction applied to the TCR pairs. To estimate false discovery rates, a later analysis permuted the HLA or CMV assignments 20 times. In a later analysis, co-occurring TCRs were grouped using DBSCAN, and TCRdist sequence similarity was added for clustering within HLA-allele-positive subsets. Repertoires with fewer than 30,000 or more than 120,000 public chains were left out of co-occurrence clustering, as were about 5 repertoires with anomalous nucleotide sharing. TCRdb retrieved this table from immuneACCESS and kept in-frame rearrangements only. Not all clones are present; in checked studies, unresolved V genes account for under half, and no reason is known for the remainder. The DNA was the basis for D and trimming; V, J and clone size are from that table. The sample table contains 100,000 to 150,000 clones; only one count was recorded for about four fifths of them. In total, the top ten clones hold roughly 5% of the sample.

This clonotype was obtained from a man in his thirties or forties in good health and CMV-seronegative. This receptor chain uses TRBV28 and TRBJ1-2; TRBD1 agrees with 7 junctional bases. The sequencing sample was made of PBMCs. The DNA sequence is as follows: TGTGCCAGCAGTCCGGGCCGCGGGACAGACTATGGCTACACCTTC. Translated, it reads CASSPGRGTDYGYTF.